This T cell receptor beta chain was obtained from a study of blood T cell repertoires in COVID-19. The overall study: The United States, Italy and Spain supplied acute and convalescent COVID-19 samples.

The participants were between about 18 and 90 years old and came from 24 US areas. Per the authors' pipeline: Nucleated cell number was recorded as an estimate derived from reference gene primer amplification. Repertoires were generated with immunoSEQ multiplex PCR, while TCRdb's copy carries only in-frame clones and drops some. V and J calls plus clone size are reproduced from that table; the DNA served to infer D and trimming. The table has 300,000 to 350,000 clones, roughly 91% seen once. The germline V gene has CDR1 SGHNT and CDR2 YYREEE (reference sequence). Trimming took 1 base from V and 9 from J, leaving 8 bases between them. The CDR3 consists of 12 residues.

The clonotype originates from a woman aged 25 to 45 who had recovered from COVID-19. This chain joins TRBV5-4 and TRBJ2-1; D might be TRBD2 (6 bases). The sample was PBMCs or T cells enriched from blood (not recorded which). The CDR3 nucleotides are TGTGCCAGCAGCTTGTTGGGAGGTGAGCAGTTCTTC. It encodes CASSLLGGEQFF. The whole variable domain, filled in from reference TRBV5-4 and TRBJ2-1, reads ETGVTQSPTHLIKTRGQQVTLRCSSQSGHNTVSWYQQALGQGPQFIFQYYREEENGRGNFPPRFSGLQFPNYSSELNVNALELDDSALYLCASSLLGGEQFFGPGTRLTVL.